What follows is one TCR beta chain and its context. Its antigen is not identified. This record belongs to a study of T cells in Graves' hyperthyroidism and ophthalmopathy. Overall study: Peripheral blood samples were taken at initial diagnosis, prior to any treatment.

The study's findings and limits: Within blood appeared most thyroid clonotypes that had expanded above 0.001.

Investigators excluded patients with uncontrolled infection, other autoimmune disease, pregnancy or lactation. PBMCs were sourced from less than 12 ml fresh peripheral blood. Using RNA transcripts as the source, TCR beta CDR3 regions were amplified. When the TCR CDR3 underwent first-round RT-PCR, the HTBI primer set was used. Each CDR3 protein is one row after TCRdb ran MiXCR on the multiplex PCR reads. The repertoire holds roughly 100,000 distinct CDR3 sequences, with over 50% as singletons. The specimen was blood. This sequence originates from a woman in her thirties or forties with Graves' hyperthyroidism.

The CDR3 DNA reads TGTGCCACCAGCAGCCGAACAGGGTCTGAAGCTTTCTTT. Translation: CATSSRTGSEAFF. The J gene is TRBJ1-1, the V gene TRBV15; a weak D match, TRBD1 (6 bases). This CDR3 is built from 13 residues. Germline V CDR1 and CDR2: LNHNV, YYDKDF (reference sequence). V was trimmed by 3 bases and J by 6 bases, leaving 11 bases between them.